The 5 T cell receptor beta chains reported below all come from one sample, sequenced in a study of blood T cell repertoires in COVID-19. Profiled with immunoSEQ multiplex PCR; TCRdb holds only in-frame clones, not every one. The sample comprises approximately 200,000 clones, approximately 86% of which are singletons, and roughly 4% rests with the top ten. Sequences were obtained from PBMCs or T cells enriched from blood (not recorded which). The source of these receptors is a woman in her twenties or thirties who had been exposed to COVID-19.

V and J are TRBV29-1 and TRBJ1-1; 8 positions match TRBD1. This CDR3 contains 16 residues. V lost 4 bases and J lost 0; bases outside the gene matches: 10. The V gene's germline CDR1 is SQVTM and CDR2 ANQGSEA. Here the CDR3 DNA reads TGCAGCGTTGGGGGACAGGCCAACCGTATGAACACTGAAGCTTTCTTT. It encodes CSVGGQANRMNTEAFF.

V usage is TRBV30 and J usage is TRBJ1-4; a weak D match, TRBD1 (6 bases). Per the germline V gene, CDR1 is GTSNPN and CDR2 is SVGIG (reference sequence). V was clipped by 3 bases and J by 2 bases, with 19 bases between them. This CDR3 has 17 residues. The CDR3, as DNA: TGTGCCTGGAGCCGATCCGGGGGGGCGACGACTAATGAAAAACTGTTTTTT. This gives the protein CAWSRSGGATTNEKLFF.

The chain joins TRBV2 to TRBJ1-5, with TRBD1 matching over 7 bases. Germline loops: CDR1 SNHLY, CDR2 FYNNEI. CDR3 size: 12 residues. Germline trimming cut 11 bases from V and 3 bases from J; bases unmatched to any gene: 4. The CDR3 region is CASDRDNQPQHF. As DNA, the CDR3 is TGTGCCTCTGACAGGGACAATCAGCCCCAGCATTTT.

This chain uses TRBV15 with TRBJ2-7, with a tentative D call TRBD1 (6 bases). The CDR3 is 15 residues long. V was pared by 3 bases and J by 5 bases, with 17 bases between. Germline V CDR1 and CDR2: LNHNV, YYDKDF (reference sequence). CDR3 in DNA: TGTGCCACCAGCAGGACGGCAGGGGCGGTCCACGAGCAGTACTTC. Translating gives CATSRTAGAVHEQYF. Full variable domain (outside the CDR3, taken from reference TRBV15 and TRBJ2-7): DAMVIQNPRYQVTQFGKPVTLSCSQTLNHNVMYWYQQKSSQAPKLLFHYYDKDFNNEADTPDNFQSRRPNTSFCFLDIRSPGLGDTAMYLCATSRTAGAVHEQYFGPGTRLTVT.

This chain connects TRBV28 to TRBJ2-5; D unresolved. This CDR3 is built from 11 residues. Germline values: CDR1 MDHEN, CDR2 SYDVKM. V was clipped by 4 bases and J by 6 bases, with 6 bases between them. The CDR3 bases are TGTGCCAGCAGTTACAGAAAGACCCAGTACTTC. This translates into CASSYRKTQYF.